Following are 7 T cell receptor beta chains from one sample sequenced in a study of blood T cell repertoires in COVID-19 (TCRdb year 2020). The protocol used for the library was the immunoSEQ multiplex PCR assay. TCRdb's version of the immuneACCESS table is confined to in-frame rearrangements and falls short of the full clone set. An unresolved V gene accounts for under half of the shortfall where checked; the remainder is of unknown origin. Present in this sample are about 260,000 clones, 86% of which were seen just once. The ten largest account for approximately 8.2% of the sample. The sample consisted of peripheral blood. The receptors stem from a man between 40 and 49 years old with active or convalescent COVID-19.

This clone came up a few times. The V and J genes are TRBV3-1 (or the pseudogene TRBV3-2) and TRBJ1-4; D gene unclear. V was clipped by 6 bases and J by 8 bases, with 10 bases between them. In germline, CDR1 is LGHDT, CDR2 YNNKEL (reference sequence). The CDR3 has 12 residues. The CDR3 coding sequence is TGTGCCAGCAGGTACAGAGGGGAAAAACTGTTTTTT. This translates into CASRYRGEKLFF.

DNA of the CDR3: TGTGCCAGCAGCTTATCCAATCTCCGGGAGAATTCACCCCTCCACTTT. Translating it yields CASSLSNLRENSPLHF. The rearrangement links TRBV7-8 to TRBJ1-6; the D is unclear. Trimming took 2 bases from V and 7 from J, leaving 15 bases between them. The CDR3 covers 16 residues. CDR1 and CDR2 from the germline V gene are SGHVS and FQNEAQ. Full variable domain (rest looked up from reference TRBV7-8 and TRBJ1-6): GAGVSQSPRYKVAKRGQDVALRCDPISGHVSLFWYQQALGQGPEFLTYFQNEAQLDKSGLPSDRFFAERPEGSVSTLKIQRTQQEDSAVYLCASSLSNLRENSPLHFGNGTRLTVT.

The V call is TRBV6-5, the J call TRBJ1-1, with TRBD1 identical over 7 bases. The CDR3 consists of 14 residues. With V trimmed by 4 bases and J by 5 bases, 7 bases remained unmatched. CDR1 is MNHEY and CDR2 is SVGAGI in the germline V gene. The CDR3 loop reads CASSFGSGGTEAFF. CDR3 coding DNA: TGTGCCAGCAGTTTTGGGTCAGGGGGGACTGAAGCTTTCTTT.

The J gene is TRBJ1-5, the V gene TRBV24-1, with D uncertain. Germline assignment: CDR1 KGHDR and CDR2 SFDVKD. This CDR3 has 15 residues. Trimming cost V 9 bases and J 2 bases, with 16 bases left between them. DNA for the CDR3: TGTGCCACCCAAGGAGGCCCCTCGGGCAATCAGCCCCAGCATTTT. Protein: CATQGGPSGNQPQHF.

The chain carries TRBV5-1 and TRBJ2-2, with TRBD2 identical over 9 bases. V dropped 0 bases and J dropped 5; count of bases not matched to a gene: 14. CDR3 length equals 19 residues. The V gene's germline CDR1 is SGHRS and CDR2 YFSETQ. CDR3 nucleotide sequence: TGCGCCAGCAGCTTGGCCGAGGGTAGCGGGAGTGTTGGAACCGGGGAGCTGTTTTTT. It translates to CASSLAEGSGSVGTGELFF. The full variable domain, in which reference TRBV5-1 and TRBJ2-2 provide the parts outside the CDR3, is KAGVTQTPRYLIKTRGQQVTLSCSPISGHRSVSWYQQTPGQGLQFLFEYFSETQRNKGNFPGRFSGRQFSNSRSEMNVSTLELGDSALYLCASSLAEGSGSVGTGELFFGEGSRLTVL.

The chain has TRBV11-3 and TRBJ2-1; 9 nucleotides agree with TRBD2. Germline V gives CDR1 SGHNT, CDR2 YENEEA. V lost 1 base, J lost 7 bases, and 5 bases stayed unmatched. The CDR3 spans 15 residues. In DNA form, the CDR3 reads TGTGCCAGCAGCTTAGTTGGTAGCGGGAGAAATGAGCAGTTCTTC. It translates to CASSLVGSGRNEQFF.

V is TRBV24-1 and J is TRBJ1-5, with D possibly matching TRBD1 (6 bases). CDR3 length: 15 residues. The V gene's germline CDR1 is KGHDR and CDR2 SFDVKD. Between the trimmed V and J ends, which lost 3 bases and 5 bases, there was a span of 13 bases. CDR3 sequence (DNA): TGTGCCACCAGTGATACCGGGACAAGTCATCAGCCCCAGCATTTT. Encoded protein: CATSDTGTSHQPQHF.